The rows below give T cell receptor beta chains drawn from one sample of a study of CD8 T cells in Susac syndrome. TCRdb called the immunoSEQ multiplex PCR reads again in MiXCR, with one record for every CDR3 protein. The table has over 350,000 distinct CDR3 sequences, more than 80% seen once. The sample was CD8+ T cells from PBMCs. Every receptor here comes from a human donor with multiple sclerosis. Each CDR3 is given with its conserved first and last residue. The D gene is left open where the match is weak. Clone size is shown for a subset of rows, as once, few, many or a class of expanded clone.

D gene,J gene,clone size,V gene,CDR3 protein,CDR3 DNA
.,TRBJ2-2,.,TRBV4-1,CASSQPWTVANTGELFF,TGCGCCAGCAGCCAACCTTGGACAGTTGCGAACACCGGGGAGCTGTTTTTT
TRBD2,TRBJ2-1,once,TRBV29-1,CSVGLGMKFF,TGCAGCGTGGGACTAGGGATGAAGTTCTTC
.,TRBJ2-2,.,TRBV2,CASSGPTGELFF,TGTGCCAGCAGTGGCCCAACCGGGGAGCTGTTTTTT
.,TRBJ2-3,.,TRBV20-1,CSASQEQKADTQYF,TGCAGTGCTAGCCAGGAGCAGAAAGCAGATACGCAGTATTTT
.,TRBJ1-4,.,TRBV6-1,CASRSWGGEKLFF,TGTGCCAGCAGATCTTGGGGGGGCGAAAAACTGTTTTTT
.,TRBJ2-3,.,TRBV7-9,CASSLAGEADTQYF,TGTGCCAGCAGCTTAGCTGGCGAGGCAGATACGCAGTATTTT
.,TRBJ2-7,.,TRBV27,CASCSRQVALCEQYF,TGTGCCAGCTGTAGCCGACAGGTCGCTCTGTGCGAGCAGTACTTC
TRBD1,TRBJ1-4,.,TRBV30,CAWSVFGTDPEKLFF,TGTGCCTGGAGTGTCTTTGGGACAGATCCTGAAAAACTGTTTTTT
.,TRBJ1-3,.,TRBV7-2,CASTLGGDTIYF,TGTGCCAGCACCCTAGGGGGGGACACCATATATTTT
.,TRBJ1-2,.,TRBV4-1,CASSQDLSDYYGYTF,TGCGCCAGCAGCCAAGATTTGTCAGATTACTATGGCTACACCTTC
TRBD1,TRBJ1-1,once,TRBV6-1,CASSEARGGQANTEAFF,TGTGCCAGCAGTGAAGCGCGGGGAGGACAGGCCAACACTGAAGCTTTCTTT
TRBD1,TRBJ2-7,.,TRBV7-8,CASSLVLGEGDRINEQYF,TGTGCCAGCAGCTTAGTCTTAGGCGAAGGGGACAGGATAAACGAGCAGTACTTC
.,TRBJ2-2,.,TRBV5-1,CASSAAPGTGELFF,TGCGCCAGCAGCGCCGCGCCGGGGACCGGGGAGCTGTTTTTT
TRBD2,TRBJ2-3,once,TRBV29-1,CSVGGTSGINTDTQYF,TGCAGCGTTGGGGGGACTAGCGGGATCAATACAGATACGCAGTATTTT
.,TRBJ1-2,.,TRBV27,CASSSLMDWENGYTF,TGTGCCAGCAGCTCCCTCATGGATTGGGAGAATGGCTACACCTTC
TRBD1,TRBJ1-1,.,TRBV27,CASSTLIQGARNTEAFF,TGTGCCAGCAGTACCTTAATACAGGGGGCGAGGAACACTGAAGCTTTCTTT
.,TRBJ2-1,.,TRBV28,CASSPGRWDEQFF,TGTGCCAGCAGTCCCGGGCGATGGGATGAGCAGTTCTTC
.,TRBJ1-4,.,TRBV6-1,CASSDLRQSTNEKLFF,TGTGCCAGCAGTGACCTCAGACAGTCAACTAATGAAAAACTGTTTTTT
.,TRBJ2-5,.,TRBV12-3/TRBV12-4,CASTSAGSEETQYF,TGTGCCAGCACCTCTGCGGGGAGTGAGGAGACCCAGTACTTC
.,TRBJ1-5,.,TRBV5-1,CASSSGPEGGQPQHF,TGCGCCAGCAGTTCCGGGCCCGAAGGCGGGCAGCCCCAGCATTTT
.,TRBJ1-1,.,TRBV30,CAWSPSAVNTEAFF,TGTGCCTGGAGTCCCTCGGCGGTGAACACTGAAGCTTTCTTT
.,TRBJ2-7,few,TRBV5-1,CASSLRDTDSGEQYF,TGCGCCAGCAGCTTGCGGGACACGGACTCTGGCGAGCAGTACTTC
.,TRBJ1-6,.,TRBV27,CASSRKTVWGSPLHF,TGTGCCAGCAGTCGAAAGACGGTTTGGGGGTCACCCCTCCACTTT
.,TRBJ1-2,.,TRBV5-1,CASSGGGSDGYTF,TGCGCCAGCAGCGGGGGAGGGTCAGATGGCTACACCTTC
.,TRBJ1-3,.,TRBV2,CARRADPGNTIYF,TGTGCCCGGAGGGCAGACCCTGGAAACACCATATATTTT
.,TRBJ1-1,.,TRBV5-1,CASSLTPEGTEAFF,TGCGCCAGCAGCTTGACCCCGGAGGGCACTGAAGCTTTCTTT
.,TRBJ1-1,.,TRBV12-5,CASGTGLNTEAFF,TGTGCTAGTGGTACAGGGTTGAACACTGAAGCTTTCTTT
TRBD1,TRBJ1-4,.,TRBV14,CASSQEGTGGQDEKLFF,TGTGCCAGCAGCCAAGAGGGGACAGGGGGACAGGATGAAAAACTGTTTTTT
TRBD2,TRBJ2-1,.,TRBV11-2,CASSSTLPGLATEQFF,TGTGCCAGCAGCTCCACACTGCCGGGACTAGCTACCGAGCAGTTCTTC
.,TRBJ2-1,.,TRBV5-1,CASSLLPEDSLPYNEQFF,TGCGCCAGCAGCTTACTACCAGAAGACTCTCTTCCCTACAATGAGCAGTTCTTC
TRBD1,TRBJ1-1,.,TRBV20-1,CSARALRTGGNTEAFF,TGCAGTGCTAGAGCCCTCCGGACAGGGGGAAACACTGAAGCTTTCTTT
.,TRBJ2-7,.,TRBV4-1,CASSQSEGEQYF,TGCGCCAGCAGCCAGTCGGAGGGCGAGCAGTACTTC
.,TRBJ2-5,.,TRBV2,CASAPKDYTGETQYF,TGTGCCAGCGCCCCAAAGGATTATACCGGCGAGACCCAGTACTTC
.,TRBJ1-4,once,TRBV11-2,CASSSYRGAREKLFF,TGTGCCAGCAGCTCGTATAGAGGGGCGAGGGAAAAACTGTTTTTT
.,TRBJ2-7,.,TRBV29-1,CSGVDWTSYEQYF,TGCAGCGGTGTGGACTGGACGTCATACGAGCAGTACTTC
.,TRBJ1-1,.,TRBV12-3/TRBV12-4,CASSFPWGNTEAFF,TGTGCCAGCAGTTTTCCTTGGGGAAACACTGAAGCTTTCTTT
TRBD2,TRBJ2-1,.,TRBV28,CASSLFPLAGDYNEQFF,TGTGCCAGCAGTTTATTCCCGCTAGCGGGAGACTACAATGAGCAGTTCTTC
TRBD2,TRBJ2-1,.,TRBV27,CASEASGGDEQFF,TGTGCCTCGGAGGCTAGCGGGGGTGATGAGCAGTTCTTC
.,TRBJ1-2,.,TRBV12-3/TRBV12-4,CASSKTGSGPNGYTF,TGTGCCAGCAGCAAAACTGGGTCAGGACCCAATGGCTACACCTTC
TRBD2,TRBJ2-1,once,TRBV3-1,CASSKEGLAGDNEQFF,TGTGCCAGCAGCAAAGAAGGACTAGCGGGAGATAATGAGCAGTTCTTC
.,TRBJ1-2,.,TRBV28,CASTRGGYGYTF,TGTGCCAGCACACGGGGGGGCTATGGCTACACCTTC